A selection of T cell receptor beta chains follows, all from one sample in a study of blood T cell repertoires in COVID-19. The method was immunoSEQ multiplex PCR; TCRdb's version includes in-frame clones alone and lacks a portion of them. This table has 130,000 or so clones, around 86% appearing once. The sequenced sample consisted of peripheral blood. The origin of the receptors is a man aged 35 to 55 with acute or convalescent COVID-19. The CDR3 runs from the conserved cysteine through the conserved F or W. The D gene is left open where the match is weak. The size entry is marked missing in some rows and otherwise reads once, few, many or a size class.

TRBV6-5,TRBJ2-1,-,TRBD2,TGTGCCAGCAGTTACTCTCTGACTAGCGGGAATGAGCAGTTCTTC,CASSYSLTSGNEQFF
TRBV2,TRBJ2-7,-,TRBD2,TGTGCCAGCGGGAGGGATCCTAGCGGGAGATACGAGCAGTACTTC,CASGRDPSGRYEQYF
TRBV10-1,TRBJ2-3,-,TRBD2,TGCGCCAGCAGTAATAGCGGGCAGAACACAGATACGCAGTATTTT,CASSNSGQNTDTQYF
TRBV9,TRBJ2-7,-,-,TGTGCCAGCAGCACTCGGGACAAGGCCTACGAGCAGTACTTC,CASSTRDKAYEQYF
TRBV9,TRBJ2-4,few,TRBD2,TGTGCCAGCAGCGTAGATCTGGGGGAGGGCGTCAAAAACATTCAGTACTTC,CASSVDLGEGVKNIQYF
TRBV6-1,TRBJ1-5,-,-,TGTGCCAGCAGTGCAACCCCAGGGATGTATAGCAATCAGCCCCAGCATTTT,CASSATPGMYSNQPQHF
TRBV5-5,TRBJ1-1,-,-,TGTGCCAGCAGCTTTTATGGGGAGGGGAACACTGAAGCTTTCTTT,CASSFYGEGNTEAFF
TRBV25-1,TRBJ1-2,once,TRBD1,TGTGCCAGCAGTGAACGGGAGGACAGGGGCTATGGCTACACCTTC,CASSEREDRGYGYTF
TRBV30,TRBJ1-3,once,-,TGTGCCTGGATGTCAACGCGGGGATATGGAAACACCATATATTTT,CAWMSTRGYGNTIYF
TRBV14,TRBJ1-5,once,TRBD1,TGTGCCAGCAGCCAAGATAGGCTTTCGGGACAGGGAATGGGGCAGCCCCAGCATTTT,CASSQDRLSGQGMGQPQHF
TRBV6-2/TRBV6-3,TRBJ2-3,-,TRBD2,TGTGCCAGCAGCGAAGCGGGGAACACAGATACGCAGTATTTT,CASSEAGNTDTQYF
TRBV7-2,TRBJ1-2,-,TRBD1,TGTGCCAGCAGCTTACAACCGGGACAGGGGAACTATGGCTACACCTTC,CASSLQPGQGNYGYTF
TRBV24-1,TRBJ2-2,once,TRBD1,TGTGCCACCAGTGAGGACAGGGGGCGGGTCGGGGAGCTGTTTTTT,CATSEDRGRVGELFF
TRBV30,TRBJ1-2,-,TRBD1,TGTGCCTGGAGTAGACAGGGGTACTATGGCTACACCTTC,CAWSRQGYYGYTF
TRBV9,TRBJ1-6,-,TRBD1,TGTGCCAGCAGCCCCACAGGGGACCGTAATTCACCCCTCCACTTT,CASSPTGDRNSPLHF
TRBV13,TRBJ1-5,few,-,TGTGCCAGCAGCTTAAGCGGAGGGGGCAATCAGCCCCAGCATTTT,CASSLSGGGNQPQHF
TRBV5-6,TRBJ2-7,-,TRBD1,TGTGCCAGCAGCCCCGACAGGGACTACGAGCAGTACTTC,CASSPDRDYEQYF
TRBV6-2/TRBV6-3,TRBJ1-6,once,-,TGTGCCAGCAGTTGGGCAGACTATAATTCACCCCTCCACTTT,CASSWADYNSPLHF
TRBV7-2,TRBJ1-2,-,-,TGTGCCAGCAGCTTCGCAGGGGTTAAAGGCTACACCTTC,CASSFAGVKGYTF
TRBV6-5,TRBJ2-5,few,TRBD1,TGTGCCAGCAGTTACGGGACAGGGTCGCGAGAGACCCAGTACTTC,CASSYGTGSRETQYF
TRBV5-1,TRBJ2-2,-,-,TGCGCCAGCAGCTTGGGTCCTAGCACAACCGGGGAGCTGTTTTTT,CASSLGPSTTGELFF
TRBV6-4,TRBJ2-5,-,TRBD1,TGTGCCAGCAGTGGCCGACAGGGTTTATCGGAGACCCAGTACTTC,CASSGRQGLSETQYF